A selection of T cell receptor beta chains follows, all from one sample in a study of shared clonotypes between healthy human individuals. Using immunoSEQ multiplex PCR, the repertoire was profiled, and TCRdb retains in-frame clones only, with some absent. This sample carries around 1,100,000 clones, about 80% of them seen once, and the ten largest clones take about 0.94%. The sequenced material came from memory CD4+ T cells from PBMCs. Every receptor here comes from a man younger than 35 in good health. Some clones in this sample may be carry-over from other donors' samples. The CDR3 runs from the conserved cysteine through the conserved F or W.

v_gene: TRBV14; CDR3aa: CASSQSPWGAWNGYTF
v_gene: TRBV5-6; CDR3aa: CASRKGSGNTIYF
v_gene: TRBV7-2; CDR3aa: CASSWMDGGAFF
v_gene: TRBV7-2; CDR3aa: CASSVTGVSNQPQHF
v_gene: TRBV4-1; CDR3aa: CASSQVSGLENRGRNEKLFF
v_gene: TRBV7-8; CDR3aa: CASSQPRGTDTQYF
v_gene: TRBV7-8; CDR3aa: CASSLGGSRSYEQYF
v_gene: TRBV30; CDR3aa: CAWIPRVAEAFF
v_gene: TRBV19; CDR3aa: CASRKIPGNTIYF
v_gene: TRBV19; CDR3aa: CASRGLAGVADTQYF
v_gene: TRBV4-3; CDR3aa: CASSRGWGNTIYF
v_gene: TRBV13; CDR3aa: CASSLTPYSYEQYF
v_gene: TRBV6-6; CDR3aa: CASSPAGGTTEQYF
v_gene: TRBV4-2; CDR3aa: CASSQDLNGYYEQYF
v_gene: TRBV29-1; CDR3aa: CSVEEDRVGYGYTF
v_gene: TRBV30; CDR3aa: CAWSLAGAADTQYF
v_gene: TRBV5-4; CDR3aa: CASSLAGTWETQYF
v_gene: TRBV10-3; CDR3aa: CARRTDQPQHF
v_gene: TRBV7-6; CDR3aa: CASSYAPPAGGSGELFF
v_gene: TRBV7-9; CDR3aa: CASSLEWGFAPNEQFF
v_gene: TRBV21-1; CDR3aa: CASSAQHLSSGNTIYF
v_gene: TRBV2; CDR3aa: CASRLLGQGSYEQYF
v_gene: TRBV7-6; CDR3aa: CASSSPRSTGELFF
v_gene: TRBV6-1; CDR3aa: CASSDPGQGNGGYTF
v_gene: TRBV5-1; CDR3aa: CASSLVSLEDEQYF
v_gene: TRBV7-2; CDR3aa: CASSLGAVVGYTF
v_gene: TRBV5-4; CDR3aa: CASSLGSQGSFYTF
v_gene: TRBV19; CDR3aa: CASSPGLGYEKLFF
v_gene: TRBV5-1; CDR3aa: CASSLVPAGAYNEQFF
v_gene: TRBV19; CDR3aa: CASSIGDRGRFGTQYF
v_gene: TRBV6-5; CDR3aa: CASRRDRSIGEQYF
v_gene: TRBV2; CDR3aa: CASSWEASGQQETQYF
v_gene: TRBV7-9; CDR3aa: CASSPQGGEKLFF
v_gene: TRBV7-9; CDR3aa: CASSHDGGSYNEQFF
v_gene: TRBV25-1; CDR3aa: CASGTSNQETQYF
v_gene: TRBV28; CDR3aa: CASRPATGYGYTF
v_gene: TRBV10-3; CDR3aa: CAISKQGRGTEAFF
v_gene: TRBV2; CDR3aa: CASSEVPGQESGYTF
v_gene: TRBV28; CDR3aa: CASSSPQTGGDEQYF
v_gene: TRBV11-2; CDR3aa: CASSLDYNQPQHF
v_gene: TRBV11-2; CDR3aa: CASSLLNTQYF
v_gene: TRBV2; CDR3aa: CASRAGTGADNQPQHF
v_gene: TRBV5-1; CDR3aa: CASSWTSGSLGDTQYF
v_gene: TRBV30; CDR3aa: CAWRSFLGRGIYEQYF
v_gene: TRBV5-4; CDR3aa: CASSRGLDRQDEQFF
v_gene: TRBV18; CDR3aa: CASSPLDREYGYTF
v_gene: TRBV6-5; CDR3aa: CASRGTDNEKLFF
v_gene: TRBV2; CDR3aa: CASSFFSQETQYF
v_gene: TRBV19; CDR3aa: CASSTAPGTSPIYLF
v_gene: TRBV7-2; CDR3aa: CASSPGGANNEQFF
v_gene: TRBV5-6; CDR3aa: CASSLSGGAPTEAFF
v_gene: TRBV10-3; CDR3aa: CAISPGGRDTNEKLFF
v_gene: TRBV2; CDR3aa: CASRGGPNNYGYTF
v_gene: TRBV28; CDR3aa: CASSSQGPGNTIYF
v_gene: TRBV4-3; CDR3aa: CASSQSSSTGELFF
v_gene: TRBV28; CDR3aa: CASSLVQGYSGNTIYF
v_gene: TRBV7-9; CDR3aa: CASSLTTTNEKLFF